These 21 T cell receptor beta chains originate from one sample sequenced in a study of shared clonotypes between healthy human individuals (dated by TCRdb to the early 2020s). The library was prepared using the immunoSEQ multiplex PCR assay. The clones in this table, taken by TCRdb from immuneACCESS, are in-frame only. Not every clone is retained; where verified, under half of the shortfall comes from an unresolved V gene, and the cause of the rest is unknown. Present in this sample are about 640,000 clones, less than 80% of which were seen just once. 1.5% to 2% of the sample is taken by the ten largest. Material: memory CD4+ T cells sorted from blood. The cell subset or site label of this sample denotes: CD45RA-negative fraction. Every receptor here comes from a woman in her 30s in good health.

The rearrangement joins TRBV19 to TRBJ1-1; D is uncertain. CDR1 is LNHDA, CDR2 SQIVND, per germline (reference sequence). Trimming pared 2 bases from V and 4 bases from J, leaving 8 bases between. The CDR3 is made up of 13 amino acids. CDR3 sequence reads: CASSIQDGTEAFF. The CDR3, as DNA: TGTGCCAGTAGTATACAGGATGGCACTGAAGCTTTCTTT.

DNA for the CDR3: TGTGCCAGCAGTACCTCTCCCGGGACAGTAAAGTATTTT. Translation gives CASSTSPGTVKYF. The genes are TRBV28 and TRBJ2-3; TRBD1 matches at 7 bases. CDR1 is MDHEN, CDR2 SYDVKM, per germline. J was trimmed by 13 bases and V by 5 bases; bases with no gene match: 12. The CDR3 contains 13 residues.

J is TRBJ2-3 and V is TRBV5-1; D tentatively reads TRBD1 or TRBD2 (5 bases each). The V gene's germline CDR1 is SGHRS and CDR2 YFSETQ. The CDR3 is made up of 15 amino acids. Between the trimmed V and J ends, which lost 4 bases and 6 bases, there was a span of 18 bases. The CDR3 sequence: CASSRTGREWDTQYF. The CDR3 nucleotides are TGCGCCAGCAGCCGTACGGGACGGGAATGGGATACGCAGTATTTT.

The chain employs TRBV11-2 and TRBJ2-1; no definite D call. The ends were cut back, 0 bases at V and 3 bases at J, with 9 bases in the middle. The CDR3 covers 15 residues. The germline V gene encodes CDR1 SGHAT and CDR2 FQNNGV. CDR3 loop: CASSLEAFIYNEQFF. CDR3 nucleotides: TGTGCCAGCAGCTTAGAAGCCTTCATCTACAATGAGCAGTTCTTC.

The chain carries TRBV14 and TRBJ2-3, with unresolved D. Trimming took off 0 bases at V and 3 bases at J, with 10 bases between the two ends. The CDR3 is 15 residues long. Germline V CDR1 and CDR2: SGHDN, FVKESK. CDR3 sequence (DNA): TGTGCCAGCAGCCAAGAAGCCCACGGGACAGATACGCAGTATTTT. Protein: CASSQEAHGTDTQYF.

The genes are TRBV19 and TRBJ2-5; tentatively, D is TRBD1 or TRBD2 (5 bases each). V was shortened by 9 bases and J by 2 bases, with 25 bases between the two germline ends. This CDR3 is built from 17 residues. Germline CDR1 and CDR2: LNHDA and SQIVND (reference sequence). CDR3 in amino acids: CASAFTAGTKIQETQYF. For the CDR3, the DNA is TGTGCCAGCGCTTTCACCGCCGGGACGAAGATACAAGAGACCCAGTACTTC.

V usage is TRBV7-8 and J usage is TRBJ2-5, with TRBD2 identical over 14 bases. This CDR3 is 17 amino acids long. CDR1 is SGHVS, CDR2 FQNEAQ, per germline. After removal of 6 bases from V and 5 bases from J, the junction contained 11 bases not matched to a gene. CDR3 loop: CASRGTSGSGSGETQYF. Written as DNA, the CDR3 is TGTGCCAGCAGGGGGACTAGCGGGAGTGGTTCTGGCGAGACCCAGTACTTC.

This clone was observed a few times. This chain joins TRBV5-4 and TRBJ2-3; TRBD2 matches 9 bases. CDR1 is SGHNT and CDR2 is YYREEE in the germline V gene (reference sequence). V lost 0 bases, J lost 2 bases, and 4 bases stayed unmatched. The CDR3 spans 16 residues. The chain's CDR3 is CASSLALAGNTDTQYF. CDR3 coding DNA: TGTGCCAGCAGCTTGGCCCTAGCGGGAAACACAGATACGCAGTATTTT.

V gene TRBV11-2 combines with J gene TRBJ1-2, with 8 bases matching TRBD1. Germline loops: CDR1 SGHAT, CDR2 FQNNGV. The CDR3 has 14 residues. Losses at the gene ends were 2 bases for V and 7 bases for J; bases not matched to a gene: 6. CDR3 protein: CASSLYRGMSGYTF. The CDR3, as DNA: TGTGCCAGCAGCTTATACAGGGGGATGAGTGGCTACACCTTC.

The genes are TRBV27 and TRBJ1-2, with D possibly TRBD1 on 6 matching bases. The CDR3 contains 15 residues. Germline values: CDR1 MNHEY, CDR2 SMNVEV (reference sequence). V was clipped by 3 bases and J by 8 bases, with 19 bases between them. The CDR3 here is CASSFSGQRAEGYTF. CDR3 DNA: TGTGCCAGCAGTTTCTCTGGACAGCGGGCGGAGGGCTACACCTTC.

The chain is built from TRBV28 and TRBJ2-5; the match to TRBD2 covers 11 bases. The assigned J gene may be wrong: the sequence end matches TRBJ2-7 better. The CDR3 spans 15 residues. Looked up from germline, CDR1 is MDHEN and CDR2 is SYDVKM. The CDR3 sequence: CASSLTSGSNYEQYF. CDR3 nucleotide sequence: TGTGCCAGCAGTTTAACTAGCGGGAGTAACTACGAGCAGTACTTC.

The V call is TRBV4-1, the J call TRBJ2-3; TRBD2 matches 10 bases. V trimming: 4 bases; J trimming: 1 base; junction bases outside the gene matches: 8. The CDR3 has 17 amino acids. CDR1 is MGHRA, CDR2 YSYEKL, per germline. CDR3 in DNA: TGCGCCAGCAGCCGGCCCACCGGGACTAGCGGCACAGATACGCAGTATTTT. As protein: CASSRPTGTSGTDTQYF.

Only one count was recorded for this clone. The V and J genes are TRBV27 and TRBJ2-5; the match to TRBD2 covers 12 bases. This CDR3 has 15 residues. Trimming at V came to 2 bases and at J to 5 bases, leaving 3 bases not matched to a gene. CDR1 is MNHEY and CDR2 is SMNVEV in the germline V gene (reference sequence). As DNA, the CDR3 is TGTGCCAGCAGTTTAACTAGCGGGAGGATGGAGACCCAGTACTTC. As protein: CASSLTSGRMETQYF.

The rearrangement joins TRBV23-1 to TRBJ2-2, with a tentative D call TRBD1 (5 bases). TRBV23-1 is an open reading frame whose function is uncertain. The CDR3 sequence is 16 residues long. Trimming left V 4 bases short and J 8 bases short, with 20 bases between. Written as DNA, the CDR3 is TGCGCCAGCAGTCCACCCTCGGACACCACGTGGGGGGAGCTGTTTTTT. Translating it yields CASSPPSDTTWGELFF.

The chain is built from TRBV25-1 and TRBJ2-1, with 8 positions matching TRBD2. The CDR3 runs to 14 residues. V shed 3 bases and J 8 bases; nucleotides not matched to a gene: 6. Germline lookup yields CDR1 MGHDK and CDR2 SYGVNS. The DNA of the CDR3 is TGTGCCAGCAGTGACGGGAGCGGGAGTTATGAGCAGTTCTTC. This translates into CASSDGSGSYEQFF.

The rearrangement joins TRBV18 to TRBJ2-7; no reliable D call. CDR3 size: 12 residues. Trimming stripped 6 bases from V and 3 bases from J, with 9 bases between. Germline V lookup: CDR1 KGHSH, CDR2 LQKENI. The CDR3 loop reads CASSFDSYEQYF. CDR3 nucleotides: TGTGCCAGCTCGTTCGATAGCTACGAGCAGTACTTC. The variable domain in full, with the rest retrieved from reference TRBV18 and TRBJ2-7, is NAGVMQNPRHLVRRRGQEARLRCSPMKGHSHVYWYRQLPEEGLKFMVYLQKENIIDESGMPKERFSAEFPKEGPSILRIQQVVRGDSAAYFCASSFDSYEQYFGPGTRLTVT.

The rearrangement uses TRBV10-1 and TRBJ2-3, with 7 bases matching TRBD1. V lost 2 bases to trimming and J lost 2 bases; unmatched junction nucleotides: 1. The CDR3 loop spans 14 amino acids. From germline, CDR1 is WNHNN and CDR2 SYGVQD (reference sequence). The CDR3, as DNA: TGCGCCAGCAGTGAGGGGACAGCCACAGATACGCAGTATTTT. Amino acid sequence: CASSEGTATDTQYF.

CDR3 bases: TGTGCCAGCAGCCCAGGACAGGGTCTAGATACGCAGTATTTT. Translated: CASSPGQGLDTQYF. The J gene is TRBJ2-3, the V gene TRBV7-8; 8 positions agree with TRBD1. Germline CDR1 reads SGHVS; CDR2 reads FQNEAQ. The ends lost 5 bases at V and 5 bases at J; junction bases unmatched: 6. This CDR3 has 14 residues.

The chain carries TRBV18 and TRBJ1-4; a weak D match, TRBD1 (5 bases). The CDR3 is 17 residues long. With 2 bases removed from V and 5 bases from J, the gap between germline ends came to 18 bases. Germline lookup yields CDR1 KGHSH and CDR2 LQKENI. Here the CDR3 DNA reads TGTGCCAGCTCACCAATCGACCGTGTGGGGGGGAATGAAAAACTGTTTTTT. The encoded protein is CASSPIDRVGGNEKLFF. The complete variable domain, with remaining parts taken from reference TRBV18 and TRBJ1-4, reads NAGVMQNPRHLVRRRGQEARLRCSPMKGHSHVYWYRQLPEEGLKFMVYLQKENIIDESGMPKERFSAEFPKEGPSILRIQQVVRGDSAAYFCASSPIDRVGGNEKLFFGSGTQLSVL.

The J gene is TRBJ1-2, the V gene TRBV27; 7 nucleotides match TRBD1. CDR1 and CDR2 (germline): MNHEY, SMNVEV (reference sequence). This CDR3 has 15 residues. V lost 6 bases, J lost 3 bases, and 10 bases stayed unmatched. The DNA for the CDR3 is TGTGCCAGCAGACCCCACGGGACAGAGTACTATGGCTACACCTTC. This codes for CASRPHGTEYYGYTF.

CDR3 bases: TGTGCCAGCAGTCCCCGCAGGGGCGACACTGAAGCTTTCTTT. Translation gives CASSPRRGDTEAFF. The chain links TRBV28 to TRBJ1-1; TRBD1 might be the D (6 bases). Trimming cost V 5 bases and J 3 bases, with 13 bases left between them. The CDR3 totals 14 residues. Germline V gene lookup returns CDR1 MDHEN and CDR2 SYDVKM. Full variable domain (rest looked up from reference TRBV28 and TRBJ1-1): DVKVTQSSRYLVKRTGEKVFLECVQDMDHENMFWYRQDPGLGLRLIYFSYDVKMKEKGDIPEGYSVSREKKERFSLILESASTNQTSMYLCASSPRRGDTEAFFGQGTRLTVV.